The 3 T cell receptor beta chains listed next were all sequenced from one sample in a study of blood T cell repertoires in COVID-19. Profiling relied on immunoSEQ multiplex PCR, and the TCRdb table lists in-frame clones only, not all of them. The sample lists around 130,000 clones, around 83% seen once, with 15% to 20% in the top ten. The sequenced material came from PBMCs or T cells enriched from blood (not recorded which). The receptors stem from a young man who had recovered from COVID-19.

The chain combines TRBV27 with TRBJ1-2; 8 bases line up with TRBD1. The CDR3 loop spans 16 amino acids. With 5 bases clipped from V and 6 bases from J, the junction kept 14 bases outside the gene matches. CDR1 and CDR2 (germline): MNHEY, SMNVEV (reference sequence). CDR3 bases: TGTGCCAGCAGTCCCCTTTGGACAGGGAGGTTAGATGGCTACACCTTC. It yields the protein CASSPLWTGRLDGYTF.

The chain recombines TRBV6-5 with TRBJ2-7; D perhaps matches TRBD2 (5 bases). Germline-derived CDR1 and CDR2 are MNHEY and SVGAGI. This CDR3 contains 14 residues. With 9 bases removed from V and 2 bases from J, the gap between germline ends came to 17 bases. CDR3 DNA sequence: TGTGCCAGTTGTCCAACGAGCGGAACCTACGAGCAGTACTTC. Encoded protein: CASCPTSGTYEQYF.

The chain combines TRBV18 with TRBJ2-7, with D perhaps TRBD1 (5 bases). CDR3 size: 14 residues. The germline V gene has CDR1 KGHSH and CDR2 LQKENI. V gave up 1 base and J gave up 5 bases, with 12 bases separating them. The CDR3 is CASSPRAGFDEQYF. CDR3 DNA sequence: TGTGCCAGCTCACCACGAGCAGGGTTCGACGAGCAGTACTTC.